The clone carrying this TCR beta chain was recorded once. This entry is derived from a study of blood T cell repertoires in COVID-19. Study-wide context: Samples taken during acute and convalescent COVID-19 were collected in the United States, Italy and Spain. PBMCs, B-cell-depleted T cells, or T cells were the source of the cDNA or gDNA that made up the material.

J gave up 1 base and V 0 bases, and 19 bases lay outside the gene matches. The germline gives CDR1 GTSNPN, CDR2 SVGIG (reference sequence). The CDR3 has 21 residues. Some clones are missing from TCRdb's copy, which holds only in-frame ones; the method was immunoSEQ multiplex PCR. The data hold about 200,000 clones, with approximately 83% observed a single time. The chain carries TRBV30 and TRBJ1-1; 11 bases agree with TRBD1. The clonotype was recovered from a man between 35 and 55 years old with acute or convalescent COVID-19. The material sequenced was peripheral blood. As DNA, the CDR3 is TGTGCCTGGAGTGTAGGGACAGGGGGTTACTTCCCCTCCGAAACGAACACTGAAGCTTTCTTT. Translated, it gives CAWSVGTGGYFPSETNTEAFF. The complete variable domain, with remaining parts taken from reference TRBV30 and TRBJ1-1, reads SQTIHQWPATLVQPVGSPLSLECTVEGTSNPNLYWYRQAAGRGLQLLFYSVGIGQISSEVPQNLSASRPQDRQFILSSKKLLLSDSGFYLCAWSVGTGGYFPSETNTEAFFGQGTRLTVV.